The subject of this entry is one T cell receptor (beta chain). Germline CDR1 reads SSHAT; CDR2 reads FNYEAQ (reference sequence). The V gene lost 2 bases and the J gene lost 4 bases, with 13 bases spanning the gap. CDR3 size: 15 residues. The sample comes from a study of blood T cell repertoires in COVID-19. Study background: COVID-19 samples, acute and convalescent, were from the United States, Italy and Spain.

Assay: immunoSEQ multiplex PCR; the TCRdb copy retains only in-frame clones and omits some. The table lists tens of thousands of clones, approximately 90% of them singletons, with 0.95% to 1.5% in the top ten. The sequence derives from a woman in her sixties with acute or convalescent COVID-19. The V and J genes are TRBV7-7 and TRBJ2-3, with TRBD1 as a possible D gene (6 bases). The source material was peripheral blood. This CDR3 reads CASSLMDSPADTQYF. CDR3 coding DNA: TGTGCCAGCAGCTTAATGGACAGTCCGGCAGATACGCAGTATTTT.